These T cell receptor beta chains were read from a single sample in a study of cytomegalovirus exposure and HLA in healthy donors. Using immunoSEQ multiplex PCR, the repertoire was profiled, and TCRdb retains in-frame clones only, with some absent. The sample holds roughly 120,000 clones; less than 10% are singletons and the top ten take about 6%. The sample was PBMCs. The receptors come from a woman in her thirties or forties in good health and CMV-seropositive. The CDR3 runs from the conserved cysteine through the conserved F or W. The order of the fields is D gene, clone size, J gene, V gene, CDR3 DNA, CDR3 protein. A D gene is named only where the DNA matches it firmly. Clone size is given for some rows only: seen once, a few or many times, or a class if the clone is expanded.

TRBD1 | - | TRBJ2-7 | TRBV6-1 | TGTGCCAGCAGTCCTGGGACAGCCTACGAGCAGTACTTC | CASSPGTAYEQYF
TRBD1 | - | TRBJ2-1 | TRBV5-4 | TGTGCCAGCAGCTGGGAACAGGGGAATGAGCAGTTCTTC | CASSWEQGNEQFF
TRBD1 | few | TRBJ1-1 | TRBV19 | TGTGCCAGTAGCAGGGACAGGGATGGAGTTGAAGCTTTCTTT | CASSRDRDGVEAFF
- | - | TRBJ2-5 | TRBV9 | TGTGCCAGCAGCGTAGACATCCAAGAGACCCAGTACTTC | CASSVDIQETQYF
TRBD1 | many | TRBJ1-1 | TRBV10-3 | TGTGCCATCAGGGACAGGGTGAACACTGAAGCTTTCTTT | CAIRDRVNTEAFF
TRBD1 | few | TRBJ1-4 | TRBV13 | TGTGCCAGCAGCTCTCTTGGGACAGAACCTGAAAAACTGTTTTTT | CASSSLGTEPEKLFF
TRBD1 | - | TRBJ2-7 | TRBV5-1 | TGCGCCAGCAGCTCCCCGGGACAGGCCTTCTACGAGCAGTACTTC | CASSSPGQAFYEQYF
- | - | TRBJ2-7 | TRBV19 | TGTGCCAGTAGTATAGGACCCCCAGACAGGAGTGGCGACGAGCAGTACTTC | CASSIGPPDRSGDEQYF
TRBD1 | - | TRBJ1-2 | TRBV28 | TGTGCCAGCAGGACAGGGGGGTATGGCTACACCTTC | CASRTGGYGYTF
- | - | TRBJ1-1 | TRBV5-5 | TGTGCCAGCAGCTTGGACCCGAGGAGTACTGAAGCTTTCTTT | CASSLDPRSTEAFF
- | - | TRBJ1-4 | TRBV6-6 | TGTGCCAGCAGTTATGGGCAGGGCTATGAAAAACTGTTTTTT | CASSYGQGYEKLFF
TRBD1 | - | TRBJ1-5 | TRBV2 | TGTGCCAGCAGGGGCAGGACAGGGGGAAATCAGCCCCAGCATTTT | CASRGRTGGNQPQHF
- | few | TRBJ2-3 | TRBV19 | TGTGCCACCGGGGGTGGGGTCGTGGATACGCAGTATTTT | CATGGGVVDTQYF
- | few | TRBJ1-2 | TRBV11-2 | TGTGCCAGCAGCTATAACAGGGATCCTGGCTATGGCTACACCTTC | CASSYNRDPGYGYTF
TRBD1 | - | TRBJ1-5 | TRBV6-1 | TGTGCCAGCAGTGAAGAGGAGGGGGCCGGGAATCAGCCCCAGCATTTT | CASSEEEGAGNQPQHF
- | few | TRBJ2-1 | TRBV5-4 | TGTGCCAGCAGCCCCCGGAGCGGAGGGAATGAGCAGTTCTTC | CASSPRSGGNEQFF
- | few | TRBJ1-1 | TRBV18 | TGTGCCAGCTCACCCGAGGGCCGCAACACTGAAGCTTTCTTT | CASSPEGRNTEAFF
- | few | TRBJ1-1 | TRBV19 | TGTGCCAGTTCGGGGAGGGGACCTACTGAAGCTTTCTTT | CASSGRGPTEAFF
TRBD2 | few | TRBJ2-3 | TRBV30 | TGTGCCTGGATATCGACTAGCGGGGCCCCAGATACGCAGTATTTT | CAWISTSGAPDTQYF
TRBD1 | - | TRBJ1-2 | TRBV19 | TGTGCCAGTAGTATACAGGGGGATGGCTACACCTTC | CASSIQGDGYTF
- | - | TRBJ1-5 | TRBV5-1 | TGCGCCAGCAGCTTGGGGCAGGGGAGTCAGCCCCAGCATTTT | CASSLGQGSQPQHF
TRBD1 | - | TRBJ2-7 | TRBV29-1 | TGCAGCGTTGACAGGGGGAACGAGCAGTACTTC | CSVDRGNEQYF
- | - | TRBJ1-6 | TRBV30 | TGTGCCTGGAGTACTCCCCTACAGGGAGGGGATTCACCCCTCCACTTT | CAWSTPLQGGDSPLHF
- | - | TRBJ1-5 | TRBV11-2 | TGTGCCAGCAGCTTAGATGGGAGACGAAATCAGCCCCAGCATTTT | CASSLDGRRNQPQHF
TRBD1 | few | TRBJ1-5 | TRBV6-5 | TGTGCCAGCAGTTACTTTAGGACAGGAGGAAATCAGCCCCAGCATTTT | CASSYFRTGGNQPQHF
- | - | TRBJ1-5 | TRBV2 | TGTGCCAGCACCCAGACAGATAGCAATCAGCCCCAGCATTTT | CASTQTDSNQPQHF
- | - | TRBJ2-1 | TRBV4-2 | TGTGCCAGCAGCCCTTACGGGACTTTCAATGAGCAGTTCTTC | CASSPYGTFNEQFF
- | - | TRBJ1-2 | TRBV10-2 | TGCGCCAGCAGTGAGTCGGTGCAGGGTGGCTACACCTTC | CASSESVQGGYTF
TRBD1 | few | TRBJ1-2 | TRBV7-2 | TGTGCCAGCAGCCACACAGGGGGTAATGGCTACACCTTC | CASSHTGGNGYTF
TRBD2 | few | TRBJ2-3 | TRBV30 | TGTGCCTGGAGTGTATCCCGCGGGGGGGCGGGTACGCAGTATTTT | CAWSVSRGGAGTQYF
TRBD2 | - | TRBJ2-3 | TRBV7-9 | TGTGCCAGCAGCGGGACACAGCGGGGGGCAAGCACAGATACGCAGTATTTT | CASSGTQRGASTDTQYF
TRBD1 | - | TRBJ2-5 | TRBV10-3 | TGTGCCATCAGGACAGGGGTGGGAGAGACCCAGTACTTC | CAIRTGVGETQYF
- | - | TRBJ2-1 | TRBV28 | TGTGCCAGCAGTACAGGGGGGGTTAGAAATGAGCAGTTCTTC | CASSTGGVRNEQFF
- | few | TRBJ1-6 | TRBV11-3 | TGTGCCAGCAGCGCAGGGTTGAATTCACCCCTCCACTTT | CASSAGLNSPLHF
- | few | TRBJ2-6 | TRBV5-4 | TGTGCCAGCAGCCGACTGATGGCGAACTCTGGGGCCAACGTCCTGACTTTC | CASSRLMANSGANVLTF
TRBD2 | - | TRBJ2-7 | TRBV10-1 | TGCGCCAGCAGTGAAGACGGGGGGGGCAACGAGCAGTACTTC | CASSEDGGGNEQYF
TRBD2 | - | TRBJ2-7 | TRBV10-2 | TGCGCCAGCAGTGAACCGGGGGAGGGCTACGAGCAGTACTTC | CASSEPGEGYEQYF
- | few | TRBJ2-7 | TRBV7-9 | TGTGCCAGCAGCCCCAACCGGGGGATAAGTGCCGAGCAGTACTTC | CASSPNRGISAEQYF
TRBD2 | - | TRBJ2-1 | TRBV19 | TGTGCCAGTAGTATAGAGGGGACTAGCGGGGGCTACAATGAGCAGTTCTTC | CASSIEGTSGGYNEQFF
TRBD1 | - | TRBJ1-1 | TRBV7-8 | TGTGCCAGCAGCTTAGGACAGGGGGCAGTCGCTGAAGCTTTCTTT | CASSLGQGAVAEAFF
- | few | TRBJ1-1 | TRBV5-1 | TGCGCCAGCAGCTTGGGCAGGGCGCTTGAAGCTTTCTTT | CASSLGRALEAFF
- | - | TRBJ2-2 | TRBV11-3 | TGTGCCAGCAGCTTGGGGCGAGGCCCCGGGGAGCTGTTTTTT | CASSLGRGPGELFF
- | - | TRBJ1-4 | TRBV19 | TGTGCCAGTAGTATGGGCAGTCAGTGGGCTAATGAAAAACTGTTTTTT | CASSMGSQWANEKLFF
- | few | TRBJ1-5 | TRBV6-5 | TGTGCCAGCAGTTACTCCCGGGCAGGGCAGCCCCAGCATTTT | CASSYSRAGQPQHF
TRBD1 | few | TRBJ2-7 | TRBV10-3 | TGTGCCACAGGGACAGGGTATGACGAGCAGTACTTC | CATGTGYDEQYF
TRBD1 | few | TRBJ2-2 | TRBV19 | TGTGCCAGTTCCGGGACAGGGCTTCCCGGGGAGCTGTTTTTT | CASSGTGLPGELFF
- | few | TRBJ1-6 | TRBV5-1 | TGCGCCAGTAAGACCTCGTCGCAGGCGAATTCACCCCTCCACTTT | CASKTSSQANSPLHF
- | - | TRBJ2-7 | TRBV25-1 | TGTGCCAGCAGCTTAGCCTCGGGAATCGAGCAGTACTTC | CASSLASGIEQYF
TRBD1 | few | TRBJ1-5 | TRBV7-8 | TGTGCCAGCAGCCAAACAGGGGGCAGCAATCAGCCCCAGCATTTT | CASSQTGGSNQPQHF